One and the same sample provided the 22 T cell receptor beta chains below, sequenced in a study of OX40 agonist ivuxolimab in advanced cancers. Sequencing used immunoSEQ multiplex PCR; TCRdb keeps in-frame clones, though not all of them. Of some 42,000 clones listed, 80% to 90% are singletons. Sequencing used CD4+ or CD8+ T cells sorted from blood, obtained in a trial of the OX40 agonist ivuxolimab. These receptors originate from an adult with an advanced solid tumor such as melanoma, head and neck, liver or kidney cancer.

This chain links TRBV9 with TRBJ1-5, with D unclear. Germline values: CDR1 SGDLS, CDR2 YYNGEE. CDR3 length: 14 residues. Between the trimmed V and J ends, which lost 4 bases and 5 bases, there was a span of 13 bases. For the CDR3, the DNA is TGTGCCAGCAGCCCCACGGACGGATATCAGCCCCAGCATTTT. Translated, it gives CASSPTDGYQPQHF.

About this clone itself: At one boundary the junction diverges from the germline segment, which might be a read error. J is TRBJ2-1 and V is TRBV28; TRBD1 agrees at 7 bases. The CDR3 consists of 14 residues. Per the germline V gene, CDR1 is MDHEN and CDR2 is SYDVKM. CDR3 residues: CATSRDRVTDEQFF. In DNA form, the CDR3 reads TGTGCCACCAGTCGAGACAGGGTCACTGATGAGCAGTTCTTC.

This chain joins TRBV15 and TRBJ1-5, with D possibly TRBD1 on 6 matching bases. The V gene's germline CDR1 is LNHNV and CDR2 YYDKDF (reference sequence). The CDR3 sequence is 15 residues long. Trimming removed 3 bases from V and 6 bases from J, with 15 bases in between. In nucleotides, the CDR3 is TGTGCCACCAGCAGGAACACAGGGATCTTTCAGCCCCAGCATTTT. This sequence encodes CATSRNTGIFQPQHF. Supplemented by reference TRBV15 and TRBJ1-5, the full variable domain reads DAMVIQNPRYQVTQFGKPVTLSCSQTLNHNVMYWYQQKSSQAPKLLFHYYDKDFNNEADTPDNFQSRRPNTSFCFLDIRSPGLGDTAMYLCATSRNTGIFQPQHFGDGTRLSIL.

The V call is TRBV6-5, the J call TRBJ1-6; 7 nucleotides agree with TRBD1. In germline, CDR1 is MNHEY, CDR2 SVGAGI. This CDR3 region has 15 residues. The junction had 8 bases not matched to a gene; V was cut back by 8 bases and J by 4 bases. The CDR3 nucleotides read TGTGCCAGCGGCCAGACAGGGACTTATAATTCACCCCTCCACTTT. Encoded protein: CASGQTGTYNSPLHF.

V gene TRBV19 combines with J gene TRBJ2-5, with D maybe TRBD2 (6 bases). This CDR3 is 14 amino acids long. CDR1 and CDR2 (germline): LNHDA, SQIVND (reference sequence). The V and J ends lost 1 base and 4 bases respectively, with 10 bases between them. Written as DNA, the CDR3 is TGTGCCAGTAGTATAGCGGGAGCGGGAGAGACCCAGTACTTC. This sequence encodes CASSIAGAGETQYF.

This clone was observed a few times. The V gene is TRBV10-3, the J gene TRBJ2-3; D is unresolved. The germline V and J ends were trimmed by 0 bases and 2 bases, with 3 bases remaining between them. The CDR3 is 13 residues long. Germline V gene data show CDR1 as ENHRY and CDR2 as SYGVKD. CDR3 in DNA: TGTGCCATCAGTGAGTCGAACACAGATACGCAGTATTTT. Protein: CAISESNTDTQYF.

The CDR3 spells CASSQGPNSPQETQYF. The CDR3 DNA follows: TGCGCCAGCAGCCAAGGCCCGAACAGCCCACAAGAGACCCAGTACTTC. The J gene is TRBJ2-5, the V gene TRBV4-1; D uncertain. V was pared by 1 base and J by 2 bases, with 14 bases between. Looked up from germline, CDR1 is MGHRA and CDR2 is YSYEKL. This CDR3 has 16 amino acids.

J is TRBJ1-6 and V is TRBV6-4, with 10 nucleotides matching TRBD1. The germline V gene encodes CDR1 MRHNA and CDR2 SNTAGT. V lost 5 bases and J lost 10; bases outside the gene matches: 8. This CDR3 region has 15 residues. The CDR3 DNA is TGTGCCAGCAGTCCGGGACAGGGGCACGGATCACCCCTCCACTTT. This gives the protein CASSPGQGHGSPLHF.

CDR3 region: CASSLNRDPVLSGNTIYF. The CDR3, as DNA: TGTGCCAGCTCACTGAACCGGGACCCCGTTTTAAGTGGAAACACCATATATTTT. The chain recombines TRBV18 with TRBJ1-3, with D tentatively TRBD1 (5 bases). From germline, CDR1 is KGHSH and CDR2 LQKENI. Trimming shortened V by 4 bases and J by 3 bases, and 22 bases separated the two germline ends. The CDR3 contains 18 residues. Using reference TRBV18 and TRBJ1-3 for the parts outside the CDR3, the full variable domain is NAGVMQNPRHLVRRRGQEARLRCSPMKGHSHVYWYRQLPEEGLKFMVYLQKENIIDESGMPKERFSAEFPKEGPSILRIQQVVRGDSAAYFCASSLNRDPVLSGNTIYFGEGSWLTVV.

The rearrangement links TRBV2 to TRBJ1-3; 7 nucleotides line up with TRBD1. The CDR3 is 16 amino acids. From germline, CDR1 is SNHLY and CDR2 FYNNEI. The V gene end was trimmed by 3 bases and the J gene end by 0 bases; junction bases not matched to a gene: 5. The CDR3 reads CASSERQGSSGNTIYF. CDR3 nucleotides: TGTGCCAGCAGTGAGCGACAGGGAAGCTCTGGAAACACCATATATTTT.

The V call is TRBV5-1, the J call TRBJ1-3; 7 bases line up with TRBD1. The trim removed 4 bases at V and 6 bases at J, leaving 4 bases unmatched. CDR1 is SGHRS, CDR2 YFSETQ, per germline. The CDR3 contains 13 residues. The chain's CDR3 is CASSPGGENTIYF. CDR3 DNA sequence: TGCGCCAGCAGCCCAGGGGGGGAAAACACCATATATTTT.

This sequence joins TRBV28 and TRBJ1-4, with TRBD1 as a possible D gene (5 bases). V dropped 5 bases and J dropped 6 bases, with 19 bases sitting between them. The germline V gene encodes CDR1 MDHEN and CDR2 SYDVKM. The CDR3 length is 16 residues. The chain's CDR3 is CASSPTGVGRDEKLFF. For the CDR3, the DNA is TGTGCCAGCAGTCCCACCGGGGTGGGGCGCGATGAAAAACTGTTTTTT.

J is TRBJ2-5 and V is TRBV6-5; possible D gene TRBD2, 6 bases. V gave up 0 bases and J gave up 0 bases, with 11 bases separating them. This CDR3 contains 16 residues. From germline, CDR1 is MNHEY and CDR2 SVGAGI. Here the CDR3 reads CASSYSMAGYQETQYF. Written as DNA, the CDR3 is TGTGCCAGCAGTTACTCGATGGCGGGATACCAAGAGACCCAGTACTTC.

The V and J genes are TRBV30 and TRBJ2-3, with no clear D. This CDR3 is built from 14 residues. The V gene's germline CDR1 is GTSNPN and CDR2 SVGIG (reference sequence). V lost 0 bases and J 0 bases, leaving 7 bases between the germline ends. The CDR3 spells CAWSVQQSTDTQYF. The CDR3 DNA sequence: TGTGCCTGGAGTGTACAGCAAAGCACAGATACGCAGTATTTT.

The sample holds one count of this clone. The rearrangement links TRBV5-6 to TRBJ2-7; tentative D call: TRBD2 (6 bases). The CDR3 length is 13 residues. V was trimmed by 2 bases and J by 0 bases, leaving 6 bases between them. The germline V gene has CDR1 SGHDT and CDR2 YYEEEE. The CDR3 sequence: CASSFSGSYEQYF. The CDR3 nucleotides are TGTGCCAGCAGCTTTAGCGGCTCCTACGAGCAGTACTTC.

This chain connects TRBV28 to TRBJ1-1; D gene ambiguous. CDR1 MDHEN and CDR2 SYDVKM come from the germline V gene. The V and J ends lost 7 bases and 6 bases respectively, with 15 bases between them. The CDR3 consists of 13 residues. The CDR3 nucleotides read TGTGCCAGCACGAAACACAACTTTCCTGAAGCTTTCTTT. This encodes CASTKHNFPEAFF.

This chain uses TRBV28 with TRBJ2-7; 7 bases map to TRBD1. This CDR3 has 12 residues. In germline, CDR1 is MDHEN, CDR2 SYDVKM. Trimming at V came to 10 bases and at J to 1 base, leaving 4 bases not matched to a gene. The CDR3 DNA reads as TGTGCCACACGGACAGGATCCTACGAGCAGTACTTC. It specifies CATRTGSYEQYF.

V is TRBV28 and J is TRBJ1-1; no firm D call. V was shortened by 4 bases and J by 7 bases, with 10 bases between the two germline ends. Looked up from germline, CDR1 is MDHEN and CDR2 is SYDVKM. The CDR3 sequence is 12 residues long. The CDR3 bases are TGTGCCAGCAGTTCACCCTACCTTGAAGCTTTCTTT. It yields the protein CASSSPYLEAFF.

The chain recombines TRBV5-4 with TRBJ2-3, with TRBD2 identical over 12 bases. V dropped 0 bases and J dropped 2; count of bases not matched to a gene: 4. The CDR3 runs to 17 residues. Germline CDR1 SGHNT, CDR2 YYREEE (reference sequence). In nucleotides, the CDR3 is TGTGCCAGCAGCTTGGGACTAGCGGGAGCCAACACAGATACGCAGTATTTT. This gives the protein CASSLGLAGANTDTQYF.

This clone was recorded only once. Here the CDR3 reads CASSVAHNADTQYF. In DNA, the CDR3 is TGTGCCAGCAGCGTAGCGCATAATGCGGATACGCAGTATTTT. The rearrangement links TRBV9 to TRBJ2-3, with D uncertain. The V gene's germline CDR1 is SGDLS and CDR2 YYNGEE. Trimming took 0 bases from V and 6 from J, leaving 11 bases between them. The CDR3 covers 14 residues.

The chain employs TRBV4-1 and TRBJ1-5, with a weak D call TRBD1 (5 bases). Per germline, CDR1 MGHRA and CDR2 YSYEKL. The CDR3 is made up of 13 amino acids. Trimming pared 3 bases from V and 9 bases from J, leaving 12 bases between. CDR3 residues: CASSQDRGLPQHF. The CDR3 region has the DNA TGCGCCAGCAGCCAGGATAGGGGTCTGCCCCAGCATTTT.

The CDR3 loop is CASSFSRTGNYGYTF. In DNA form, the CDR3 reads TGTGCCAGCAGCTTTAGTCGGACGGGAAACTATGGCTACACCTTC. This chain uses TRBV7-2 with TRBJ1-2; D uncertain. Germline V gene sequence: CDR1 SGHTA, CDR2 FQGNSA. This CDR3 spans 15 amino acids. With 3 bases removed from V and 2 bases from J, the gap between germline ends came to 13 bases.